This passage covers 25 T cell receptor beta chains from one sample sequenced in a study of shared clonotypes between healthy human individuals. Repertoires were generated with immunoSEQ multiplex PCR, while TCRdb's copy carries only in-frame clones and drops some. The data contain approximately 1.5 million clones, about 98% of them singletons. The source material was naive CD4+ T cells sorted from blood. Noted subset: CD45RA+ positively selected. All receptors come from a man younger than 45 in good health.

This chain uses TRBV6-1 with TRBJ1-2, with D maybe TRBD1 (5 bases). CDR1 is MNHNS, CDR2 SASEGT, per germline. The V and J ends lost 5 bases and 4 bases respectively, with 17 bases between them. The CDR3 spans 15 residues. The CDR3 nucleotides are TGTGCCAGCAGTACTGGACACCTTACCGCCTATGGCTACACCTTC. Its translation: CASSTGHLTAYGYTF.

The V and J genes are TRBV5-1 and TRBJ1-5; no clear D gene. The V end was cut by 0 bases, the J end by 9 bases, with 10 bases between. Germline loops: CDR1 SGHRS, CDR2 YFSETQ. The CDR3 consists of 13 residues. The CDR3 coding sequence is TGCGCCAGCAGCTTGGAGTTGTCTGGGCCCCAGCATTTT. This codes for CASSLELSGPQHF.

The chain carries TRBV7-8 and TRBJ1-3; 8 nucleotides align to TRBD1. The CDR3 has 17 residues. CDR1 is SGHVS and CDR2 is FQNEAQ in the germline V gene. J was trimmed by 0 bases and V by 1 base; bases with no gene match: 5. This CDR3 is CASSLGTGPSSGNTIYF. The CDR3 DNA sequence: TGTGCCAGCAGCTTAGGGACAGGGCCTAGCTCTGGAAACACCATATATTTT.

Details on this clone: Other DNA sequences in this specimen translate into the identical CDR3. V is TRBV10-3 and J is TRBJ2-5; D is ambiguous. In germline, CDR1 is ENHRY, CDR2 SYGVKD. The CDR3 extends over 13 amino acids. Trimming shortened V by 0 bases and J by 1 base, and 3 bases separated the two germline ends. The CDR3 loop reads CAISESTQETQYF. CDR3 sequence (DNA): TGTGCCATCAGTGAGTCGACCCAAGAGACCCAGTACTTC.

The chain links TRBV18 to TRBJ2-3; perhaps TRBD1 as D (5 bases). V lost 3 bases, J lost 4 bases, and 17 bases lay in between. The CDR3 runs 16 residues. Germline loops: CDR1 KGHSH, CDR2 LQKENI. CDR3 region: CASSPLDPWGPDTQYF. CDR3 nucleotide sequence: TGTGCCAGCTCACCTCTGGACCCTTGGGGCCCAGATACGCAGTATTTT.

The chain links TRBV10-3 to TRBJ2-7; D may be TRBD2 (6 bases). The V gene lost 2 bases and the J gene lost 2 bases, with 16 bases spanning the gap. The CDR3 is made up of 16 amino acids. Per the germline V gene, CDR1 is ENHRY and CDR2 is SYGVKD. For the CDR3, the DNA is TGTGCCATCAGTGAGGGGGAATGGCGGGGCCCCTACGAGCAGTACTTC. Its translation is CAISEGEWRGPYEQYF.

Concerning this clone: Distinct nucleotide sequences in the sample also encode this CDR3. The chain joins TRBV2 to TRBJ2-7; D remains ambiguous. The CDR3 spans 12 residues. V was pared by 0 bases and J by 0 bases, with 0 bases between. Germline V gene sequence: CDR1 SNHLY, CDR2 FYNNEI. The CDR3 spells CASSEASYEQYF. The CDR3, as DNA: TGTGCCAGCAGTGAAGCCTCCTACGAGCAGTACTTC.

This sequence joins TRBV2 and TRBJ2-3; 7 positions agree with TRBD1. The CDR3 totals 15 residues. The trim removed 5 bases at V and 0 bases at J, leaving 5 bases unmatched. Germline V gene lookup returns CDR1 SNHLY and CDR2 FYNNEI. The CDR3 region has the DNA TGTGCCAGCAGTCGGGACAGAAGAAGCACAGATACGCAGTATTTT. Protein: CASSRDRRSTDTQYF. Using reference TRBV2 and TRBJ2-3 for the parts outside the CDR3, the full variable domain is EPEVTQTPSHQVTQMGQEVILRCVPISNHLYFYWYRQILGQKVEFLVSFYNNEISEKSEIFDDQFSVERPDGSNFTLKIRSTKLEDSAMYFCASSRDRRSTDTQYFGPGTRLTVL.

The chain combines TRBV18 with TRBJ2-1, with 9 bases that match TRBD1. The CDR3 is 13 amino acids. J was trimmed by 12 bases and V by 0 bases; bases with no gene match: 3. Per the germline V gene, CDR1 is KGHSH and CDR2 is LQKENI. The DNA for the CDR3 is TGTGCCAGCTCACCACCGGGGACAGGGACGCAGTTCTTC. This codes for CASSPPGTGTQFF.

The chain combines TRBV2 with TRBJ2-1; TRBD2 matches at 8 bases. V dropped 8 bases and J dropped 2; count of bases not matched to a gene: 8. The CDR3 has 15 residues. Looked up from germline, CDR1 is SNHLY and CDR2 is FYNNEI. The CDR3 DNA follows: TGTGCCAGCCAGGCTAATAGCGGGACCTACAATGAGCAGTTCTTC. Protein product: CASQANSGTYNEQFF.

This chain uses TRBV9 with TRBJ2-5, with 9 nucleotides matching TRBD1. V gave up 0 bases and J gave up 4 bases; unmatched junction bases: 7. CDR1 is SGDLS and CDR2 is YYNGEE in the germline V gene. The CDR3 runs to 16 residues. Here the CDR3 DNA reads TGTGCCAGCAGCGTAGAAAACAGGGGGCAGGGAGAGACCCAGTACTTC. Its translation is CASSVENRGQGETQYF.

Concerning this clone: The sample has other DNA sequences that encode this CDR3 too. The chain couples TRBV9 to TRBJ2-1; 11 bases align to TRBD2. Trimming at V came to 0 bases and at J to 4 bases, leaving 3 bases not matched to a gene. Germline CDR1 and CDR2: SGDLS and YYNGEE. This CDR3 is 16 amino acids long. The CDR3 coding sequence is TGTGCCAGCAGCGTAGGGGGACTAGCGGATTACAATGAGCAGTTCTTC. Translated: CASSVGGLADYNEQFF.

The chain couples TRBV19 to TRBJ1-3; a weak D match, TRBD1 (5 bases). Looked up from germline, CDR1 is LNHDA and CDR2 is SQIVND (reference sequence). The CDR3 totals 14 residues. Trimming pared 5 bases from V and 0 bases from J, leaving 8 bases between. The DNA for the CDR3 is TGTGCCAGTAGTGCAGGGAACTCTGGAAACACCATATATTTT. Protein sequence: CASSAGNSGNTIYF.

This sequence joins TRBV6-1 and TRBJ1-1, with a tentative D call TRBD1 (5 bases). Germline V gene data show CDR1 as MNHNS and CDR2 as SASEGT. The CDR3 has 13 residues. V was cut by 0 bases and J by 6 bases, with 8 bases left in between. Here the CDR3 DNA reads TGTGCCAGCAGTGAAGCTCGGACATCTGAAGCTTTCTTT. Amino acid sequence: CASSEARTSEAFF.

The chain joins TRBV28 to TRBJ2-1, with 11 bases aligning to TRBD2. V shed 7 bases, J shed 2 bases, and the junction held 16 bases outside the gene matches. This CDR3 region has 19 residues. Germline CDR1 is MDHEN and CDR2 is SYDVKM. The CDR3 is CASKFSLGTSGYTYNEQFF. In DNA, the CDR3 is TGTGCCAGCAAGTTCTCCCTGGGGACTAGCGGATACACCTACAATGAGCAGTTCTTC. Drawing the rest from reference TRBV28 and TRBJ2-1, the complete variable domain is DVKVTQSSRYLVKRTGEKVFLECVQDMDHENMFWYRQDPGLGLRLIYFSYDVKMKEKGDIPEGYSVSREKKERFSLILESASTNQTSMYLCASKFSLGTSGYTYNEQFFGPGTRLTVL.

This clone was recorded only once. The V gene is TRBV7-9, the J gene TRBJ2-2; the match to TRBD1 covers 9 bases. Germline V gives CDR1 SEHNR, CDR2 FQNEAQ (reference sequence). There are 16 residues in the CDR3. After removal of 3 bases from V and 6 bases from J, the junction contained 8 bases not matched to a gene. The CDR3 spells CASSLTGGVLPGELFF. The CDR3 DNA reads TGTGCCAGCAGCTTGACAGGGGGGGTGCTGCCCGGGGAGCTGTTTTTT.

The rearrangement joins TRBV10-1 to TRBJ1-1, with TRBD1 matching over 7 bases. The CDR3 loop spans 12 amino acids. After removal of 6 bases from V and 11 bases from J, the junction contained 9 bases not matched to a gene. CDR1 and CDR2 from the germline V gene are WNHNN and SYGVQD (reference sequence). The DNA of the CDR3 is TGCGCCAGCAGCGAGACAGGGATCGGGGCTTTCTTT. The encoded protein is CASSETGIGAFF.

V usage is TRBV18 and J usage is TRBJ2-6, with D perhaps given as TRBD1 or TRBD2 (7 bases each). Per the germline V gene, CDR1 is KGHSH and CDR2 is LQKENI. Between the trimmed V and J ends, which lost 3 bases and 0 bases, there was a span of 18 bases. This CDR3 region has 19 residues. CDR3 in amino acids: CASSPGGTVGFSGANVLTF. The CDR3 bases are TGTGCCAGCTCACCGGGGGGGACAGTGGGTTTCTCTGGGGCCAACGTCCTGACTTTC.

This clone showed up just once. The V call is TRBV5-1, the J call TRBJ2-3; 11 nucleotides agree with TRBD2. Per the germline V gene, CDR1 is SGHRS and CDR2 is YFSETQ. The CDR3 is made up of 16 amino acids. J gave up 0 bases and V 4 bases, and 4 bases lay outside the gene matches. DNA for the CDR3: TGCGCCAGCAGCCGGGGACTAGCGGAGAGCACAGATACGCAGTATTTT. It encodes CASSRGLAESTDTQYF.

The chain recombines TRBV5-1 with TRBJ2-1, with D possibly being TRBD1 or TRBD2 (5 bases each). Germline V gives CDR1 SGHRS, CDR2 YFSETQ. V lost 4 bases and J lost 4, with 15 bases in between. The CDR3 is 15 amino acids. CDR3 region: CASSLAGTMYNEQFF. CDR3 DNA: TGCGCCAGCAGCCTTGCCGGGACGATGTACAATGAGCAGTTCTTC.

The CDR3 sequence: CASSLALNPGNYGYTF. CDR3 nucleotide sequence: TGTGCCAGCAGCTTAGCGTTAAATCCAGGAAACTATGGCTACACCTTC. This chain links TRBV7-2 with TRBJ1-2; D ambiguous. CDR3 size: 16 residues. CDR1 SGHTA and CDR2 FQGNSA come from the germline V gene. With 0 bases removed from V and 2 bases from J, the gap between germline ends came to 13 bases.

The rearrangement links TRBV28 to TRBJ1-2; D perhaps matches TRBD1 (6 bases). CDR1 MDHEN and CDR2 SYDVKM come from the germline V gene. The CDR3 extends over 16 amino acids. Trimming left V 3 bases short and J 4 bases short, with 18 bases between. CDR3 loop: CASSFSDRPPGYGYTF. The CDR3, as DNA: TGTGCCAGCAGTTTTAGCGACAGGCCACCGGGCTATGGCTACACCTTC.

This clone was found once. The chain is built from TRBV9 and TRBJ2-1, with D possibly matching TRBD2 (5 bases). CDR1 is SGDLS and CDR2 is YYNGEE in the germline V gene. The CDR3 consists of 15 residues. Trimming removed 0 bases at V and 2 bases at J, with 9 bases between. The CDR3 bases are TGTGCCAGCAGCGTAGTCGGGGATACCTACAATGAGCAGTTCTTC. Protein product: CASSVVGDTYNEQFF.

The chain has TRBV29-1 and TRBJ2-1, with D perhaps TRBD1 or TRBD2 (6 bases each). There are 12 residues in the CDR3. The germline V gene encodes CDR1 SQVTM and CDR2 ANQGSEA. The CDR3 region is CGGLASYNEQFF. The CDR3, as DNA: TGCGGGGGGCTGGCTTCCTACAATGAGCAGTTCTTC.

The chain employs TRBV25-1 and TRBJ1-2; TRBD1 might be the D (5 bases). Trimming shortened V by 5 bases and J by 2 bases, and 9 bases separated the two germline ends. The CDR3 has 13 residues. Germline loops: CDR1 MGHDK, CDR2 SYGVNS. The CDR3 coding sequence is TGTGCCAGCAGTTTCGGACAAAACTATGGCTACACCTTC. It encodes CASSFGQNYGYTF.